The text below deals with one T cell receptor (beta chain). What it binds is not known. Naive CD8 isolation took CD45RO-negative cells positively selected for CCR7 and excluded terminally differentiated effector memory CD45RA+ cells. This entry is derived from a study of shared clonotypes between healthy human individuals. Per the germline V gene, CDR1 is MNHEY and CDR2 is SMNVEV (reference sequence). Trimming removed 6 bases from V and 3 bases from J; junction bases left unmatched: 8. The CDR3 sequence is 15 residues long. Broader study findings: Non-shared clonotypes had lower generation probabilities than those shared by all four donors. Sequencing depth was expected to influence donor clonotype sharing.

Genomic DNA from each subset was divided evenly over several immunoSEQ plates. Per the authors' pipeline: ImmunoSEQ output held junction-only sequences without quality scores, so filtering differed. Sequenced by immunoSEQ multiplex PCR; TCRdb stores in-frame clones only, minus some. V, J and clone size were drawn from that table, and D and trimming were deduced from the DNA. Here the sample spans roughly 2,000,000 clones, roughly 93% being singletons. The J gene is TRBJ2-4, the V gene TRBV27; 7 bases are a match to TRBD1. The TCR originated in a man in his late teens or twenties in good health. Some clones in this sample may be carry-over from other donors' samples. Sequencing input: naive CD8+ T cells from PBMCs. In DNA form, the CDR3 reads TGTGCCAGCAGCTCCAGGGGGTCGGGCAAAAACATTCAGTACTTC. Its protein product is CASSSRGSGKNIQYF.